The rows below give T cell receptor beta chains drawn from one sample of a study of blood T cells in healthy people across ages. TCRdb ran MiXCR on the 5' RACE reads and lists one entry per CDR3 protein. The data show roughly 800,000 distinct CDR3 sequences, roughly 64% seen once. The source material was blood. The receptors were gathered from a man aged 25-45 years in good health. CDR3s include the opening cysteine and the closing phenylalanine or tryptophan. D genes are given only for firm matches. Only some rows state a clone size, as once, few, many or a class for expanded clones.

j_call v_call clone_size d_call cdr3_nt cdr3_aa
TRBJ2-1 TRBV7-9 few - TGTGCCAGCAGCCTCCCGGCACGGGTTGGTGTGTGGGAGCAGTTCTTC CASSLPARVGVWEQFF
TRBJ2-7 TRBV2 - - TGTGCCAGCAGTGGAGAGTACCACGAGCAGTACTTC CASSGEYHEQYF
TRBJ2-1 TRBV20-1 few - TGCAGTGCTAGAGCTCCGACTACATACAATGAGCAGTTCTTC CSARAPTTYNEQFF
TRBJ1-1 TRBV20-1 - - TGCAGTGCTAAGGTTGGGGGGCCTGGGACTGAAGCTTTCTTT CSAKVGGPGTEAFF
TRBJ2-5 TRBV20-1 - - TGCAGTGCCGACAGGGAGGGCCGGGGAGAGACCCAGTACTTC CSADREGRGETQYF
TRBJ2-1 TRBV21-1 - - TGTGCCAGCAGCAAAACAAGACGCCCTAGCGGTCCCTACAATGAGCAGTTCTTC CASSKTRRPSGPYNEQFF
TRBJ2-5 TRBV4-1 - - TGCGCCAGCAGCCAAGATAGTACCCGTACCGGAGAGACCCAGTACTTC CASSQDSTRTGETQYF
TRBJ2-1 TRBV7-9 - - TGTGCCAGCAGCACGCCTAGGGGTGAGCAGTTCTTC CASSTPRGEQFF
TRBJ2-1 TRBV12-3/TRBV12-4 few - TGTGCCAGCAGTTTAGCGGGTTTTGGGTCTGAGCAGTTCTTC CASSLAGFGSEQFF
TRBJ2-4 TRBV7-2 - - TGTGCCAGCAGCCCTTTCAAGACAGGACCTAAAAACATTCAGTACTTC CASSPFKTGPKNIQYF
TRBJ1-2 TRBV20-1 - - TGCAGTGCCCCTCGGGCAGGTCGGCATGGCTACACCTTC CSAPRAGRHGYTF
TRBJ2-7 TRBV11-2 - TRBD2 TGTGCCAGCAGGCCACTAGCGGGATTAACCTACGAGCAGTACTTC CASRPLAGLTYEQYF
TRBJ2-5 TRBV3-1 - - TGTGCCAGCAGCCAAAGAAACGGGACGGCCTTCCGTGAGACCCAGTACTTC CASSQRNGTAFRETQYF
TRBJ2-7 TRBV25-1 once - TGTGCCAGCAGTGGGGTAGGAGGCAGAGGCTCCTACGAGCAGTACTTC CASSGVGGRGSYEQYF
TRBJ2-5 TRBV7-2 - - TGTGCCAGCAGCTTAGGTGACCGGGTGCCCCAGTACTTC CASSLGDRVPQYF
TRBJ2-1 TRBV28 - - TGTGCCAGCAGACGAAGGGGCTCCTACAATGAGCAGTTCTTC CASRRRGSYNEQFF
TRBJ2-5 TRBV24-1 - - TGTGCCACCAGTGCAGCGGAGACCCAGTACTTC CATSAAETQYF
TRBJ2-1 TRBV4-2 medium-sized TRBD2 TGTGCCAGCAGCCAAGATAGCGGGGGGGCCAATGAGCAGTTCTTC CASSQDSGGANEQFF
TRBJ2-7 TRBV6-2/TRBV6-3 - - TGTGCCAGCAGATCTAGCGTTTCCTACGAGCAGTACTTC CASRSSVSYEQYF
TRBJ1-3 TRBV7-9 - - TGTGCCAGCAGCCCTCAGGGCTCTGGAAACACCATATATTTT CASSPQGSGNTIYF
TRBJ2-5 TRBV29-1 few - TGCAGCGTTGATGGGGCAAATTATGCTCAAGAGACCCAGTACTTC CSVDGANYAQETQYF
TRBJ2-3 TRBV7-2 few TRBD2 TGTGCCAGCAGCTGGAGGGAGGGCGGGGCAGATACGCAGTATTTT CASSWREGGADTQYF
TRBJ2-5 TRBV27 - TRBD2 TGTGCCAGCAGCCCTGCGGGGGAATACGTGCAGTACTTC CASSPAGEYVQYF
TRBJ2-7 TRBV7-3 - - TGTGCCAGCAGCTTACGAGACGCTGAACGGAATGAGCAGTACTTC CASSLRDAERNEQYF
TRBJ2-4 TRBV4-3 - TRBD2 TGCGCCAGCAGCCAAGATTCGGCTAGCGGAAACATTCAGTACTTC CASSQDSASGNIQYF
TRBJ2-5 TRBV29-1 - TRBD1 TGCAGCGCACAATCGACAGGGGAAGAGACCCAGTACTTC CSAQSTGEETQYF
TRBJ1-2 TRBV5-1 few - TGCGCCAGCAGCTGGGATCCGGTGACAGATAACTATGGCTACACCTTC CASSWDPVTDNYGYTF
TRBJ2-7 TRBV4-3 - TRBD2 TGCGCCAGCAGCCAAGTAGCCCCCGGGACTAGCGGGGTCGTGTCCTACAATGAGCAGTACTTC CASSQVAPGTSGVVSYNEQYF
TRBJ1-5 TRBV10-2 - - TGCGCCAGCAGTGACGGTGCACAGCAGCATTTT CASSDGAQQHF
TRBJ2-3 TRBV7-3 - - TGTGCCAGCAGCCGGGACGGCAATACGCAGTATTTT CASSRDGNTQYF